This is a list of T cell receptor beta chains from one sample in a study of blood T cell repertoires in COVID-19. Repertoires were generated with immunoSEQ multiplex PCR, while TCRdb's copy carries only in-frame clones and drops some. Of 350,000 to 400,000 clones listed, about 89% were seen once; the top ten hold roughly 2%. Specimen: PBMCs or T cells enriched from blood (not recorded which). The receptors originated from a man aged 40-50 years in a cohort exposed to, infected with or recovered from COVID-19 (not recorded which). The CDR3 runs from the conserved cysteine through the conserved F or W. D genes are given only for firm matches. Expanded clones get a size class; other rows say once, few or many, or leave the size out.

d_gene,abundance,v_gene,j_gene,CDR3aa,CDR3nt
NA,NA,TRBV6-2/TRBV6-3,TRBJ2-1,CASSYAGSYNEQFF,TGTGCCAGCAGTTATGCGGGCTCCTACAATGAGCAGTTCTTC
NA,once,TRBV7-8,TRBJ1-3,CASSLARGGGQRNTIYF,TGTGCCAGCAGCTTAGCGCGTGGCGGGGGGCAGCGAAACACCATATATTTT
NA,NA,TRBV2,TRBJ2-1,CATSTGNYNEQFF,TGTGCCACCTCAACAGGGAACTACAATGAGCAGTTCTTC
TRBD1,NA,TRBV28,TRBJ1-2,CASTGQGNYGYTF,TGTGCCAGCACGGGACAGGGTAACTATGGCTACACCTTC
TRBD2,NA,TRBV11-3,TRBJ2-1,CASSRGLAGDNEQFF,TGTGCCAGCAGCCGAGGACTAGCGGGAGACAATGAGCAGTTCTTC
TRBD1,NA,TRBV19,TRBJ1-5,CASSLRDRVDQPQHF,TGTGCCAGTAGCCTTCGGGACAGGGTCGATCAGCCCCAGCATTTT
TRBD2,NA,TRBV2,TRBJ2-5,CASSSPSGRGETQYF,TGTGCCAGCAGTTCACCTAGCGGGAGGGGGGAGACCCAGTACTTC
NA,NA,TRBV21-1,TRBJ2-5,CASNLPCPREQGETQYF,TGTGCCAGCAACCTACCATGCCCGCGGGAGCAAGGGGAGACCCAGTACTTC
TRBD2,NA,TRBV7-3,TRBJ2-2,CASSRLAGGNTGELFF,TGTGCCAGCAGCAGACTAGCGGGAGGGAACACCGGGGAGCTGTTTTTT
NA,NA,TRBV3-1/TRBV3-2,TRBJ1-2,CASSSGGAGGYTF,TGTGCCAGCAGCTCTGGGGGGGCTGGAGGCTACACCTTC
NA,NA,TRBV7-9,TRBJ1-1,CASSLVAQTEAFF,TGTGCCAGCAGCTTAGTCGCACAGACTGAAGCTTTCTTT
NA,NA,TRBV6-5,TRBJ1-1,CASSDSVGGSTEAFF,TGTGCCAGCAGTGACTCCGTAGGAGGGTCGACTGAAGCTTTCTTT
NA,NA,TRBV5-1,TRBJ1-4,CASSLVGGSVEEKLFF,TGCGCCAGCAGCTTGGTTGGAGGGTCAGTGGAGGAAAAACTGTTTTTT
TRBD2,NA,TRBV11-3,TRBJ2-1,CASSQSGTSNFEQFF,TGTGCCAGCAGCCAATCCGGGACTAGTAATTTTGAGCAGTTCTTC
NA,NA,TRBV30,TRBJ1-2,CAWSTGTWAGYTF,TGTGCCTGGAGTACCGGGACATGGGCTGGCTACACCTTC
TRBD2,NA,TRBV5-1,TRBJ2-3,CASSLGNSGRSGDTQYF,TGCGCCAGCAGCTTGGGTAATAGCGGGAGGAGTGGAGATACGCAGTATTTT
NA,NA,TRBV5-4,TRBJ1-3,CASSLQGETIYF,TGTGCCAGCAGCTTACAGGGTGAAACCATATATTTT
TRBD2,NA,TRBV28,TRBJ2-3,CASSTGEGVNTQYF,TGTGCCAGCAGTACCGGGGAGGGAGTAAATACGCAGTATTTT
NA,few,TRBV5-6,TRBJ1-3,CASSLGTGPGNTIYF,TGTGCCAGCAGCCTGGGAACAGGCCCTGGAAACACCATATATTTT